The 10 T cell receptor beta chains in this list originate from one sample, sequenced in a study of blood T cell repertoires in COVID-19. Sequencing used immunoSEQ multiplex PCR; TCRdb keeps in-frame clones, though not all of them. This table has approximately 210,000 clones, about four fifths appearing once. Sequencing was carried out using peripheral blood. These receptors were taken from a woman in her thirties or forties with active or convalescent COVID-19.

This chain links TRBV6-5 with TRBJ1-4; 8 bases fit TRBD1. CDR1 and CDR2 (germline): MNHEY, SVGAGI. CDR3 length: 14 amino acids. The J segment lost 7 bases and the V segment lost 4 bases, leaving 5 bases of the junction unmatched. CDR3 DNA: TGTGCCAGCAGTTCAGGGGGCCTAGGTGAAAAACTGTTTTTT. It specifies CASSSGGLGEKLFF.

The genes are TRBV19 and TRBJ2-3; possible D gene TRBD1, 6 bases. This CDR3 has 22 amino acids. Germline values: CDR1 LNHDA, CDR2 SQIVND (reference sequence). V lost 7 bases and J lost 0, with 35 bases in between. In DNA form, the CDR3 reads TGTGCCAGTACCTCTACAGGACAGTCCGACGCGTACGCCCGTCCTAGCACAGATACGCAGTATTTT. Its translation is CASTSTGQSDAYARPSTDTQYF.

CDR3 sequence: CASSQVPRDYGYTF. CDR3 DNA: TGTGCCAGCAGCCAAGTTCCCAGGGATTATGGCTACACCTTC. The genes are TRBV3-1 (or the pseudogene TRBV3-2) and TRBJ1-2, with a possible D match to TRBD1 (5 bases). Trimming pared 1 base from V and 5 bases from J, leaving 11 bases between. CDR1 is LGHDT and CDR2 is YNNKEL in the germline V gene (reference sequence). This CDR3 contains 14 residues.

The chain recombines TRBV7-9 with TRBJ2-2, with no clear D. With 4 bases removed from V and 6 bases from J, the gap between germline ends came to 9 bases. Per germline, CDR1 SEHNR and CDR2 FQNEAQ (reference sequence). The CDR3 extends over 13 amino acids. CDR3 amino acids: CASSSMGAGELFF. The CDR3, as DNA: TGTGCCAGCAGCTCGATGGGCGCCGGGGAGCTGTTTTTT.

J is TRBJ2-3 and V is TRBV24-1, with D perhaps matching TRBD2 (6 bases). Germline CDR1 KGHDR, CDR2 SFDVKD. This CDR3 has 17 residues. V shed 4 bases and J shed 6 bases, with 22 bases lying between them. This CDR3 reads CATSETTGLTNFDTQYF. CDR3 bases: TGTGCCACCAGTGAAACCACGGGACTCACGAACTTCGATACGCAGTATTTT.

To note about this clone: The same CDR3 can be traced to other DNA sequences in this sample. The gene calls are TRBV28 and TRBJ1-2; no definite D call. The V end was cut by 2 bases, the J end by 2 bases, with 3 bases between. CDR3 size: 12 residues. Germline V gene lookup returns CDR1 MDHEN and CDR2 SYDVKM. CDR3 residues: CASSLLNYGYTF. In DNA form, the CDR3 reads TGTGCCAGCAGTTTACTGAACTATGGCTACACCTTC.

This clone was seen just once. In DNA form, the CDR3 reads TGTGCTAGTGGGGACAGGGCGCTGTGGGGCATGAACACTGAAGCTTTCTTT. This codes for CASGDRALWGMNTEAFF. V and J are TRBV12-5 and TRBJ1-1, with 8 bases matching TRBD1. The trim removed 6 bases at V and 0 bases at J, leaving 12 bases unmatched. The CDR3 is 17 residues long. CDR1 and CDR2 from the germline V gene are LGHNT and FRNRAP.

The CDR3 spells CASSLASGGAYTQYF. CDR3 in DNA: TGTGCCAGCAGCTTGGCTAGCGGGGGGGCGTATACGCAGTATTTT. The chain recombines TRBV5-4 with TRBJ2-3, with 12 bases aligning to TRBD2. V gave up 0 bases and J gave up 7 bases; unmatched junction bases: 3. Germline V CDR1 and CDR2: SGHNT, YYREEE (reference sequence). This CDR3 is built from 15 residues.

The chain combines TRBV2 with TRBJ1-1; 10 nucleotides line up with TRBD1. The germline CDR1 and CDR2 sequences are SNHLY and FYNNEI. V was pared by 5 bases and J by 0 bases, with 3 bases of the junction left unmatched. The CDR3 loop spans 15 amino acids. For the CDR3, the DNA is TGTGCCAGCAGTCGGACAGGGGGATTGAACACTGAAGCTTTCTTT. Amino acid sequence: CASSRTGGLNTEAFF. Together with reference TRBV2 and TRBJ1-1, the CDR3 gives the full variable domain: EPEVTQTPSHQVTQMGQEVILRCVPISNHLYFYWYRQILGQKVEFLVSFYNNEISEKSEIFDDQFSVERPDGSNFTLKIRSTKLEDSAMYFCASSRTGGLNTEAFFGQGTRLTVV.

CDR3 loop: CASSIRDRTNGYTF. The CDR3, as DNA: TGTGCCAGTAGTATACGGGACAGGACGAATGGCTACACCTTC. The gene calls are TRBV19 and TRBJ1-2; 8 bases match TRBD1. The CDR3 totals 14 residues. V lost 2 bases and J lost 6; bases outside the gene matches: 5. Per the germline V gene, CDR1 is LNHDA and CDR2 is SQIVND (reference sequence).